A selection of T cell receptor beta chains follows, all from one sample in a study of T cells in localized non-small cell lung cancer. Only in-frame clones appear in the TCRdb table, and some are missing; sequencing was by immunoSEQ multiplex PCR. The sample has tens of thousands of clones, 85% to 90% seen once. Sequenced material: peripheral blood, taken before any cancer treatment. Receptors were obtained from a man between 40 and 69 years old with stage I squamous cell lung carcinoma. The CDR3 runs from the conserved cysteine through the conserved F or W. A D gene is named only where the DNA matches it firmly. Only some rows state a clone size, as once, few, many or a class for expanded clones.

d_call,clone_size,v_call,j_call,cdr3_nt,cdr3_aa
TRBD2,few,TRBV9,TRBJ2-7,TGTGCCAGCAGCGCACCTAGCGGGAGCCCCTACGAGCAGTACTTC,CASSAPSGSPYEQYF
TRBD2,NA,TRBV30,TRBJ2-3,TGTGCCTGGAGAGTAGCGGGAGGGCCGGGTACGCAGTATTTT,CAWRVAGGPGTQYF
NA,NA,TRBV30,TRBJ1-1,TGTGCCTGGAGTATCGGACAGCGGAACACTGAAGCTTTCTTT,CAWSIGQRNTEAFF
TRBD2,once,TRBV28,TRBJ2-1,TGTGCCAGCGGGCGGGAGGGCCTCTATGAGCAGTTCTTC,CASGREGLYEQFF
NA,NA,TRBV30,TRBJ1-2,TGTGCCTGGAGTAGGGGGTCTACTAACTATGGCTACACCTTC,CAWSRGSTNYGYTF
TRBD1,NA,TRBV5-6,TRBJ1-2,TGTGCCAGCAGCCGGGACAGGGACTATGGCTACACCTTC,CASSRDRDYGYTF
TRBD2,NA,TRBV7-8,TRBJ2-7,TGTGCCAGCAGCCCAACAGATTCAGCGGGGACCTACGAGCAGTACTTC,CASSPTDSAGTYEQYF
NA,NA,TRBV18,TRBJ2-7,TGTGCCAGCTCAGTGGGAGCGGCCTACGAGCAGTACTTC,CASSVGAAYEQYF
NA,NA,TRBV11-2,TRBJ2-1,TGTGCCAGCAGCTTAATGGCTAGCTACAATGAGCAGTTCTTC,CASSLMASYNEQFF
TRBD1,NA,TRBV28,TRBJ1-1,TGTGCCAGCAGGGGACAGTATAACATGAACACTGAAGCTTTCTTT,CASRGQYNMNTEAFF
NA,NA,TRBV5-1,TRBJ2-5,TGCGCCAGCGGACAGCGGCGGGGAGAGACCCAGTACTTC,CASGQRRGETQYF
TRBD2,NA,TRBV9,TRBJ2-7,TGTGCCAGCAGCGTAGAGGGACTAGCGGCTTCTGGGCAGTACTTC,CASSVEGLAASGQYF
NA,NA,TRBV30,TRBJ1-5,TGTGCCTGGGCCTTTCCGGGCCAGTGGGGGGAGAATCAGCCCCAGCATTTT,CAWAFPGQWGENQPQHF
NA,NA,TRBV7-2,TRBJ2-2,TGTGCCAGCAGCTTAATAAGTCGGAGTACCGGGGAGCTGTTTTTT,CASSLISRSTGELFF
TRBD1,NA,TRBV19,TRBJ1-5,TGTGCCAGTAGTGGAACAGGGGGAGGTCAGCCCCAGCATTTT,CASSGTGGGQPQHF
TRBD1,NA,TRBV19,TRBJ1-2,TGTGCCAGTAGTTTCCTTGGACAGGACTATGGCTACACCTTC,CASSFLGQDYGYTF
TRBD1,NA,TRBV2,TRBJ2-7,TGTGCCAGCAGCGACCCTCCCGGACAGGTCCACGAGCAGTACTTC,CASSDPPGQVHEQYF
NA,few,TRBV27,TRBJ1-1,TGTGCCAGCAGTTTTAGGGGCGGGAATATGAACACTGAAGCTTTCTTT,CASSFRGGNMNTEAFF
TRBD1,NA,TRBV6-6,TRBJ1-5,TGTGCCAGCACAGGGACAGGGGGACAGCCCCAGCATTTT,CASTGTGGQPQHF
NA,NA,TRBV7-9,TRBJ2-2,TGTGCCAACAATCCGGGACCGACGAACACCGGGGAGCTGTTTTTT,CANNPGPTNTGELFF